Sequencing of this T cell receptor (beta chain) was carried out in a study of T cell responses to AZD1222 COVID-19 vaccine. Overall study results and limits: Researchers report vaccine-associated CD4 TCRs spanning spike, with dominance at 160-218 and 743-854. Receipt of two AZD1222 doses was followed by a rise in Spike-specific TCR breadth and depth.

Concerning this clone itself: What it binds is unknown.

Trimming left V 11 bases short and J 5 bases short, with 19 bases between. The length of the CDR3 is 14 residues. Germline CDR1 SGHNT, CDR2 YENEEA. The assay was immunoSEQ multiplex PCR, and TCRdb's table has in-frame clones only and misses some. The data hold 100,000 to 150,000 clones, with around 89% observed a single time. This clonotype originated in an adult in good health. Sequencing was performed on peripheral blood, taken on day 0 of MenACWY control vaccination. The rearrangement uses TRBV11-3 and TRBJ2-1; D is tentatively TRBD1 or TRBD2 (5 bases each). Here the CDR3 DNA reads TGTGCCTCACATGCAGGGAGATCCCACAATGAGCAGTTCTTC. Amino acids: CASHAGRSHNEQFF.